One T cell receptor (beta chain) is described in this entry. Germline V CDR1 and CDR2: SGHRS, YFSETQ. Trimming removed 3 bases from V and 5 bases from J, with 12 bases in between. CDR3 length: 14 amino acids. Assay: immunoSEQ multiplex PCR; the TCRdb copy retains only in-frame clones and omits some. The sample lists 150,000 to 200,000 clones; about 80% were seen once. The sample is drawn from a study of blood T cell repertoires in COVID-19. The receptor's source is a man aged 60 to 75 with acute or convalescent COVID-19. The chain recombines TRBV5-1 with TRBJ2-1; D is undetermined. Sequenced material: peripheral blood. This chain's CDR3 is CASSSTEAHNEQFF. The CDR3 coding sequence is TGCGCCAGCAGCTCGACCGAGGCCCACAATGAGCAGTTCTTC.